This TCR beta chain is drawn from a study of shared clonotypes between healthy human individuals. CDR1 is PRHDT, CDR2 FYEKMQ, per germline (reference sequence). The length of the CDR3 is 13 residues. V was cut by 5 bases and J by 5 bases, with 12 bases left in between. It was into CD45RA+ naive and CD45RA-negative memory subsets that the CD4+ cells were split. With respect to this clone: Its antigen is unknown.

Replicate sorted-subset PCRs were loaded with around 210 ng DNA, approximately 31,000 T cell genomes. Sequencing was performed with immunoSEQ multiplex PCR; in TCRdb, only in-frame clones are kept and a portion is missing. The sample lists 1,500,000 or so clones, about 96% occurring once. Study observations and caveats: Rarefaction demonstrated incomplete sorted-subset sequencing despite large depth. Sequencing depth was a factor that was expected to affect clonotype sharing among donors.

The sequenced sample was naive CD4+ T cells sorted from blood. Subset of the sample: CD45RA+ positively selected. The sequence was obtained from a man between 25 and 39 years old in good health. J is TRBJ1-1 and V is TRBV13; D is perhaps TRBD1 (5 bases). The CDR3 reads CASSPGHVTEAFF. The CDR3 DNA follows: TGTGCCAGCAGCCCCGGACATGTAACTGAAGCTTTCTTT.